A selection of T cell receptor beta chains follows, all from one sample in a study of CD8 T cells in ankylosing spondylitis. Using its own MiXCR run on the 5' RACE reads, TCRdb lists one record per CDR3 protein. The repertoire holds 250,000 to 400,000 distinct CDR3 sequences, with roughly 12% as singletons. Sequencing used blood, either unsorted or a sorted T cell fraction (not recorded which). The receptor source for this set is a female donor with ankylosing spondylitis or in good health (not recorded which). The CDR3 runs from the conserved cysteine through the conserved F or W. The D gene is left open where the match is weak. Rows give clone size only sometimes, using once, few, many, or a class for an expanded clone.

v_call	d_call	cdr3_length	j_call	clone_size	cdr3_aa	cdr3_nt
TRBV5-1	NA	14	TRBJ2-3	many	CASSLGMSTDTQYF	TGCGCCAGCAGCTTAGGAATGAGCACAGATACGCAGTATTTT
TRBV20-1	NA	18	TRBJ2-3	NA	CSARGMAGSISSTDTQYF	TGCAGTGCTAGAGGGATGGCAGGGTCGATCTCTAGCACAGATACGCAGTATTTT
TRBV5-1	NA	14	TRBJ2-1	NA	CASSLYREGDEQFF	TGCGCCAGCAGCTTGTACAGGGAGGGGGATGAGCAGTTCTTC
TRBV6-2/TRBV6-3	NA	14	TRBJ2-2	many	CASSSDTYTGELFF	TGTGCCAGCAGTTCGGACACTTACACCGGGGAGCTGTTTTTT
TRBV20-1	NA	16	TRBJ1-3	many	CSAKTSPGTQGNTIYF	TGCAGTGCTAAAACCAGCCCCGGGACTCAAGGAAACACCATATATTTT
TRBV20-1	TRBD2	14	TRBJ2-3	many	CSASSRGGPDTQYF	TGCAGTGCTAGTTCCCGGGGGGGCCCAGATACGCAGTATTTT
TRBV11-1	TRBD2	18	TRBJ2-5	NA	CASSFPRDYNLGQETQYF	TGTGCCAGCAGCTTTCCCCGGGACTACAACCTGGGACAAGAGACCCAGTACTTC
TRBV5-1	NA	19	TRBJ2-1	NA	CASSWGGYRGPERYNEQFF	TGCGCCAGCAGCTGGGGGGGGTACAGGGGACCGGAGAGGTACAATGAGCAGTTCTTC
TRBV11-1	TRBD1	18	TRBJ2-2	NA	CASRGATGTGGDTGELFF	TGTGCCAGCAGAGGAGCAACCGGGACAGGGGGTGACACCGGGGAGCTGTTTTTT
TRBV6-2/TRBV6-3	NA	15	TRBJ2-7	few	CASSRWGGETYEQYF	TGTGCCAGCAGCCGATGGGGGGGCGAGACCTACGAGCAGTACTTC
TRBV20-1	TRBD1	14	TRBJ2-5	many	CSARGDRGKETQYF	TGCAGTGCTAGAGGGGACAGGGGTAAAGAGACCCAGTACTTC
TRBV29-1	NA	13	TRBJ1-5	many	CSVAENSNQPQHF	TGCAGCGTTGCAGAGAATAGCAATCAGCCCCAGCATTTT
TRBV20-1	TRBD2	18	TRBJ2-5	NA	CSANFGLAGGLNQETQYF	TGCAGTGCTAACTTCGGACTAGCGGGGGGCCTTAACCAAGAGACCCAGTACTTC
TRBV7-2	NA	15	TRBJ2-4	few	CASSLAGRRENIQYF	TGTGCCAGCAGCTTAGCCGGCAGGAGGGAAAACATTCAGTACTTC
TRBV13	TRBD2	19	TRBJ2-4	NA	CASSLGPTSGDLAKNIQYF	TGTGCCAGCAGCTTAGGCCCGACTAGCGGAGATCTAGCCAAAAACATTCAGTACTTC
TRBV7-9	TRBD1	13	TRBJ1-1	many	CASEGATNTEAFF	TGTGCCAGCGAGGGGGCGACGAACACTGAAGCTTTCTTT
TRBV6-5	NA	14	TRBJ1-1	many	CASSYGALPTEAFF	TGTGCCAGCAGTTACGGGGCCCTACCTACTGAAGCTTTCTTT
TRBV20-1	NA	15	TRBJ2-6	many	CSARDLGVGANVLTF	TGCAGTGCTAGAGATTTAGGGGTCGGGGCCAACGTCCTGACTTTC
TRBV20-1	NA	18	TRBJ1-5	many	CSARDPAQIGGSNQPQHF	TGCAGTGCTAGAGATCCGGCCCAGATAGGGGGTAGCAATCAGCCCCAGCATTTT
TRBV10-2	TRBD2	16	TRBJ2-1	few	CASRDIAGRSYNEQFF	TGCGCCAGCAGGGACATAGCGGGAAGGTCCTACAATGAGCAGTTCTTC
TRBV5-1	NA	15	TRBJ1-5	many	CASSLGTTVSQPQHF	TGCGCCAGCAGCTTGGGAACGACAGTTTCGCAGCCCCAGCATTTT
TRBV12-3/TRBV12-4	NA	13	TRBJ2-7	many	CASTGDLTYEQYF	TGTGCCAGCACCGGGGACTTAACCTACGAGCAGTACTTC
TRBV20-1	NA	14	TRBJ2-7	few	CSARVARSTYEQYF	TGCAGTGCTAGGGTGGCCAGGTCGACCTACGAGCAGTACTTC
TRBV6-1	TRBD1	14	TRBJ1-2	many	CASTPGQWNYGYTF	TGTGCCAGCACACCGGGACAGTGGAACTATGGCTACACCTTC
TRBV5-4	NA	17	TRBJ1-2	once	CASSHGLSGRSNYGYTF	TGTGCCAGCAGCCATGGGCTCTCCGGCAGGAGCAACTATGGCTACACCTTC
TRBV28	NA	11	TRBJ1-1	many	CASRRVPEAFF	TGTGCCAGCAGGCGGGTTCCTGAAGCTTTCTTT
TRBV20-1	NA	13	TRBJ2-7	many	CSASEGRGYEQYF	TGCAGTGCTAGCGAGGGGCGAGGCTACGAGCAGTACTTC
TRBV28	NA	13	TRBJ1-1	many	CASGPFYRTEAFF	TGTGCCAGCGGACCCTTTTATAGAACTGAAGCTTTCTTT
TRBV30	TRBD1	13	TRBJ1-1	NA	CACPGQGPYEAFF	TGTGCCTGTCCGGGACAGGGGCCATATGAAGCTTTCTTT
TRBV9	TRBD1	13	TRBJ1-1	NA	CASSPGTGGNAFF	TGTGCCAGCAGCCCCGGGACAGGGGGCAATGCTTTCTTT
TRBV12-3/TRBV12-4	TRBD2	15	TRBJ2-3	NA	CASRPRLAGTDTQYF	TGTGCCAGCAGGCCAAGACTAGCGGGCACAGATACGCAGTATTTT
TRBV7-9	NA	14	TRBJ1-1	many	CASSPDVGNTEAFF	TGTGCCAGCAGCCCGGACGTAGGGAACACTGAAGCTTTCTTT
TRBV27	TRBD1	17	TRBJ2-5	many	CASSPLSTGGLFGTQYF	TGTGCCAGCAGTCCCCTATCGACAGGGGGCTTGTTCGGGACCCAGTACTTC
TRBV5-1	NA	15	TRBJ1-1	many	CASSFDAAVYTEAFF	TGCGCCAGCAGCTTCGATGCAGCCGTTTACACTGAAGCTTTCTTT
TRBV20-1	NA	12	TRBJ2-1	NA	CSAQPSGNEQFF	TGCAGTGCCCAGCCCTCGGGTAATGAGCAGTTCTTC
TRBV20-1	NA	15	TRBJ2-1	NA	CSARAIRVDFYEQFF	TGCAGTGCTAGAGCCATAAGGGTTGATTTCTACGAGCAGTTCTTC
TRBV20-1	NA	14	TRBJ1-5	many	CSASPGTPVQPQHF	TGCAGTGCTAGTCCCGGGACGCCGGTGCAGCCCCAGCATTTT
TRBV4-2	TRBD2	17	TRBJ2-1	NA	CASSQDLGLAAHNEQFF	TGTGCCAGCAGCCAAGATCTTGGACTAGCGGCTCACAATGAGCAGTTCTTC
TRBV18	NA	14	TRBJ2-3	NA	CASSPTGFTDTQYF	TGTGCCAGCTCACCCACAGGGTTCACAGATACGCAGTATTTT
TRBV20-1	NA	13	TRBJ1-2	many	CSASDIANYGYTF	TGCAGTGCCTCGGACATTGCTAACTATGGCTACACCTTC
TRBV7-2	TRBD2	15	TRBJ2-7	many	CASSLGLALSYEQYF	TGTGCCAGCAGCTTAGGACTAGCGTTGTCCTACGAGCAGTACTTC
TRBV5-1	NA	14	TRBJ1-5	few	CASSPTGGTQPQHF	TGCGCCAGCAGCCCAACCGGGGGAACGCAGCCCCAGCATTTT
TRBV24-1	NA	11	TRBJ2-1	many	CATEGGFEQFF	TGTGCCACCGAGGGTGGTTTTGAGCAGTTCTTC
TRBV12-3/TRBV12-4	NA	13	TRBJ2-5	NA	CASSWTGKETQYF	TGTGCCAGCAGTTGGACTGGTAAAGAGACCCAGTACTTC
TRBV7-9	NA	14	TRBJ1-5	few	CASSHQGSHQPQHF	TGTGCCAGCAGCCACCAGGGAAGTCATCAGCCCCAGCATTTT
TRBV6-5	NA	12	TRBJ2-7	NA	CASSYRFQSQYF	TGTGCCAGCAGTTACCGTTTCCAATCGCAGTACTTC
TRBV30	NA	13	TRBJ1-1	many	CAWDAGMNTEAFF	TGTGCCTGGGACGCAGGGATGAACACTGAAGCTTTCTTT
TRBV21-1	NA	17	TRBJ2-4	many	CASSNRLARLAKNIQYF	TGTGCCAGCAGCAATAGGCTAGCCAGACTAGCCAAAAACATTCAGTACTTC
TRBV18	NA	14	TRBJ1-2	few	CASSGEASTYGYTF	TGTGCCAGCTCAGGCGAAGCGTCTACTTATGGCTACACCTTC
TRBV7-2	NA	15	TRBJ1-6	many	CASSLGSGNNSPLHF	TGTGCCAGCAGCTTAGGTTCCGGGAATAATTCACCCCTCCACTTT
TRBV20-1	TRBD1	13	TRBJ1-3	many	CSVPSRGGNTIYF	TGCAGTGTTCCTTCCAGGGGGGGAAACACCATATATTTT
TRBV28	NA	14	TRBJ2-1	many	CASSPLLSYNEQFF	TGTGCCAGCAGCCCCCTCTTGTCCTACAATGAGCAGTTCTTC
TRBV12-3/TRBV12-4	TRBD1	17	TRBJ1-3	many	CASRTSADRGSGNTIYF	TGTGCCAGCAGAACTTCCGCGGACAGGGGTTCTGGAAACACCATATATTTT
TRBV5-1	TRBD1	16	TRBJ1-2	NA	CASSPQGTGVGYGYTF	TGCGCCAGCAGCCCCCAGGGGACAGGGGTCGGCTATGGCTACACCTTC
TRBV25-1	NA	14	TRBJ1-1	many	CASSEAGWGSEAFF	TGTGCCAGCAGTGAAGCAGGGTGGGGGTCTGAAGCTTTCTTT
TRBV29-1	TRBD1	14	TRBJ1-2	NA	CSVRSLDRGYGYTF	TGCAGCGTCCGAAGCCTAGACAGGGGCTATGGCTACACCTTC
TRBV20-1	NA	15	TRBJ1-2	many	CSARSQEDSYRLYTF	TGCAGTGCTAGATCCCAAGAGGACAGCTACCGCCTCTACACCTTC
TRBV10-3	NA	16	TRBJ1-6	many	CAISETWSSYNSPLHF	TGTGCCATCAGTGAAACTTGGAGCTCCTATAATTCACCCCTCCACTTT